This T cell receptor beta chain was retrieved from a study of technical replicates of blood from a handful of donors. Assay used: immunoSEQ multiplex PCR; TCRdb lists only in-frame clones, some missing. The sample shows approximately 73,000 clones, 85% to 95% of them seen only once. The CDR3 has 15 amino acids. CDR1 and CDR2 from the germline V gene are KGHSH and LQKENI. V was pared by 8 bases and J by 0 bases, with 7 bases of the junction left unmatched. This TCR was recovered from a human donor in good health. Sequenced sample: T cells isolated from PBMCs. The chain has TRBV18 and TRBJ2-3, with 8 positions matching TRBD1. For the CDR3, the DNA is TGTGCCAGCCGGGGACAGGTCGCTAGCACAGATACGCAGTATTTT. Translating gives CASRGQVASTDTQYF. The whole variable domain, filled in from reference TRBV18 and TRBJ2-3, reads NAGVMQNPRHLVRRRGQEARLRCSPMKGHSHVYWYRQLPEEGLKFMVYLQKENIIDESGMPKERFSAEFPKEGPSILRIQQVVRGDSAAYFCASRGQVASTDTQYFGPGTRLTVL.